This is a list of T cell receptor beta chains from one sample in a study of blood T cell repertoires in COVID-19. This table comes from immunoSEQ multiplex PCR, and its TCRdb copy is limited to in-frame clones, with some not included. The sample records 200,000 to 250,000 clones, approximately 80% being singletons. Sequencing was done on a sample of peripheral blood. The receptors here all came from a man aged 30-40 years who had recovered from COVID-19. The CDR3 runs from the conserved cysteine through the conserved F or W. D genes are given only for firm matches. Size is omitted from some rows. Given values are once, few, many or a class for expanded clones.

cdr3_nt: TGTGCCAGCAGCATCGGGGGGCTTCAGCCCCAGCATTTT
cdr3_aa: CASSIGGLQPQHF
j_call: TRBJ1-5
d_call: .
clone_size: .
v_call: TRBV5-6

cdr3_nt: TGCGCCAGCAGCCCGGGACAGGGGAGTCACGAGCAGTACTTC
cdr3_aa: CASSPGQGSHEQYF
j_call: TRBJ2-7
d_call: TRBD1
clone_size: .
v_call: TRBV5-1

cdr3_nt: TGTGCCAGTAGCCGTGGGGGCGGTCAGCCCCAGCATTTT
cdr3_aa: CASSRGGGQPQHF
j_call: TRBJ1-5
d_call: .
clone_size: .
v_call: TRBV19

cdr3_nt: TGCAGTGCTAGTGGGCAGGGTAGAGGCTACACCTTC
cdr3_aa: CSASGQGRGYTF
j_call: TRBJ1-2
d_call: .
clone_size: once
v_call: TRBV20-1

cdr3_nt: TGCAGTGCTAGTTCCCCCACGGGACAAAGCTACGAGCAGTACTTC
cdr3_aa: CSASSPTGQSYEQYF
j_call: TRBJ2-7
d_call: .
clone_size: .
v_call: TRBV20-1

cdr3_nt: TGTGCCACCAGTGACGCGGGACAGAACTCTGGGGCCAACGTCCTGACTTTC
cdr3_aa: CATSDAGQNSGANVLTF
j_call: TRBJ2-6
d_call: .
clone_size: .
v_call: TRBV24-1

cdr3_nt: TGTGCCAGCAGCTTAACTCTACCCACAGATACGCAGTATTTT
cdr3_aa: CASSLTLPTDTQYF
j_call: TRBJ2-3
d_call: .
clone_size: .
v_call: TRBV7-9

cdr3_nt: TGTGCTAGTGGTTTGGTACTAGAGTGGAGACCTAGCACTGAAGCTTTCTTT
cdr3_aa: CASGLVLEWRPSTEAFF
j_call: TRBJ1-1
d_call: .
clone_size: once
v_call: TRBV12-5

cdr3_nt: TGTGCCAGCAGCTTAGGGCTAGCGACTAGCACAGATACGCAGTATTTT
cdr3_aa: CASSLGLATSTDTQYF
j_call: TRBJ2-3
d_call: .
clone_size: .
v_call: TRBV7-6

cdr3_nt: TGCAGTGCTAGTAACCTAGCGGGGGCAACAGATACGCAGTATTTT
cdr3_aa: CSASNLAGATDTQYF
j_call: TRBJ2-3
d_call: TRBD2
clone_size: .
v_call: TRBV20-1

cdr3_nt: TGCGCCAGCAGCCAAGATCTATTACAGGTGGTTGATAATTCACCCCTCCACTTT
cdr3_aa: CASSQDLLQVVDNSPLHF
j_call: TRBJ1-6
d_call: .
clone_size: .
v_call: TRBV4-1

cdr3_nt: TGTGCCAGCAGCGTACGGGAGACAGGGAGTTCTCTCTCTGGAAACACCATATATTTT
cdr3_aa: CASSVRETGSSLSGNTIYF
j_call: TRBJ1-3
d_call: TRBD1
clone_size: .
v_call: TRBV11-2

cdr3_nt: TGTGCCAGCAGCCGCGAAGGAGTCGCGAACACCGGGGAGCTGTTTTTT
cdr3_aa: CASSREGVANTGELFF
j_call: TRBJ2-2
d_call: .
clone_size: .
v_call: TRBV2

cdr3_nt: TGTGCCAGCTCACCACCTTCTAGCGGGGTCCGAGTTGCCGGGGAGCTGTTTTTT
cdr3_aa: CASSPPSSGVRVAGELFF
j_call: TRBJ2-2
d_call: TRBD2
clone_size: .
v_call: TRBV18

cdr3_nt: TGTGCCAGCAGCGTGGGGAGTCACAGAGAGACCCAGTACTTC
cdr3_aa: CASSVGSHRETQYF
j_call: TRBJ2-5
d_call: .
clone_size: .
v_call: TRBV9

cdr3_nt: TGTGCCAGCAGTGAAGGGAGTTTTATCGGTCAGCCCCAGCATTTT
cdr3_aa: CASSEGSFIGQPQHF
j_call: TRBJ1-5
d_call: .
clone_size: once
v_call: TRBV6-1

cdr3_nt: TGTGCCAGCAGCCTCCAGATGGTTGGCACTGAAGCTTTCTTT
cdr3_aa: CASSLQMVGTEAFF
j_call: TRBJ1-1
d_call: .
clone_size: .
v_call: TRBV7-9

cdr3_nt: TGTGCCAGCAGTGACCAGGTTCATGGCTACACCTTC
cdr3_aa: CASSDQVHGYTF
j_call: TRBJ1-2
d_call: .
clone_size: .
v_call: TRBV6-1

cdr3_nt: TGTGCCACCAGCACCGGACAGGGGAACAATTCACCCCTCCACTTT
cdr3_aa: CATSTGQGNNSPLHF
j_call: TRBJ1-6
d_call: TRBD1
clone_size: .
v_call: TRBV15

cdr3_nt: TGTGCCTCGTCCCGGGGGTGGGTTTCAGCTGGAAACACCATATATTTT
cdr3_aa: CASSRGWVSAGNTIYF
j_call: TRBJ1-3
d_call: .
clone_size: .
v_call: TRBV10-3

cdr3_nt: TGCGCCAGCAGTGAATCGGGGGTTCCCTATGGCTACACCTTC
cdr3_aa: CASSESGVPYGYTF
j_call: TRBJ1-2
d_call: .
clone_size: few
v_call: TRBV10-1

cdr3_nt: TGTGCCAGCAGTTTGCAAAGGGGCACAGGACATGGCTACACCTTC
cdr3_aa: CASSLQRGTGHGYTF
j_call: TRBJ1-2
d_call: .
clone_size: .
v_call: TRBV6-2/TRBV6-3

cdr3_nt: TGTGCCAGCTCACCGTCGAAGAGCTCCTATAATTCACCCCTCCACTTT
cdr3_aa: CASSPSKSSYNSPLHF
j_call: TRBJ1-6
d_call: .
clone_size: .
v_call: TRBV18

cdr3_nt: TGTGCCAGCAGCCAAGTGGGCAATTCACCCCTCCACTTT
cdr3_aa: CASSQVGNSPLHF
j_call: TRBJ1-6
d_call: .
clone_size: .
v_call: TRBV3-1/TRBV3-2

cdr3_nt: TGTGCCAGCAGACCCACTCCCATGACAGGGGCCTCTTGGGGCTACACCTTC
cdr3_aa: CASRPTPMTGASWGYTF
j_call: TRBJ1-2
d_call: TRBD1
clone_size: once
v_call: TRBV2

cdr3_nt: TGTGCCAGCAGCCCAACTACCGGGACAGGGAACACTGAAGCTTTCTTT
cdr3_aa: CASSPTTGTGNTEAFF
j_call: TRBJ1-1
d_call: TRBD1
clone_size: .
v_call: TRBV27